A single sample is the source of the 6 T cell receptor beta chains below, sequenced in a study of T cell responses to AZD1222 COVID-19 vaccine. Repertoires were generated with immunoSEQ multiplex PCR, while TCRdb's copy carries only in-frame clones and drops some. The sample yields about 150,000 clones, roughly 94% seen once. The sample in question was peripheral blood, obtained on day 0 of AZD1222 vaccination. These receptors were collected from an adult in good health.

This clone occurred once. The rearrangement links TRBV2 to TRBJ2-7, with D perhaps assigned TRBD1 or TRBD2 (5 bases each). The CDR3 extends over 11 amino acids. Germline V gene sequence: CDR1 SNHLY, CDR2 FYNNEI. The CDR3 sequence is CASSDFGAFNV. In DNA form, the CDR3 reads TGTGCCAGCAGTGATTTCGGGGCGTTCAACGTC.

The chain joins TRBV7-3 to TRBJ2-1; TRBD2 is a possible D gene (5 bases). CDR1 is SGHTA and CDR2 is FQGTGA in the germline V gene. CDR3 length: 11 amino acids. V shed 5 bases and J shed 9 bases, with 8 bases lying between them. CDR3: CASSPGFEQFF. CDR3 DNA sequence: TGTGCCAGCAGCCCGGGATTTGAGCAGTTCTTC.

This clone was counted a few times. The chain combines TRBV10-3 with TRBJ1-5; 10 positions agree with TRBD1. The CDR3 runs to 13 residues. The V and J ends lost 9 bases and 4 bases, in that order; junction bases with no gene match: 3. Germline V lookup: CDR1 ENHRY, CDR2 SYGVKD. The CDR3 reads CAIRQGANQPQHF. The CDR3 nucleotides read TGTGCCATAAGACAGGGGGCGAATCAGCCCCAGCATTTT.

This chain uses TRBV24-1 with TRBJ1-3, with D hard to call. Germline CDR1 reads KGHDR; CDR2 reads SFDVKD. Trimming removed 4 bases from V and 4 bases from J, with 7 bases in between. The CDR3 is 13 amino acids. CDR3 sequence (DNA): TGTGCCACCAGTGAAGGGTACGGAAACACCATATATTTT. It yields the protein CATSEGYGNTIYF.

The chain carries TRBV5-1 and TRBJ2-2; possible D gene TRBD1, 6 bases. CDR3 length: 17 residues. The V end was cut by 1 base, the J end by 0 bases, with 13 bases between. The germline V gene has CDR1 SGHRS and CDR2 YFSETQ. CDR3 DNA sequence: TGCGCCAGCAGCTTGAGCGGACAGTCTACGAACACCGGGGAGCTGTTTTTT. It specifies CASSLSGQSTNTGELFF.

The rearrangement joins TRBV9 to TRBJ1-5; D is possibly TRBD1 (5 bases). Germline V gene lookup returns CDR1 SGDLS and CDR2 YYNGEE. The CDR3 extends over 13 amino acids. V lost 3 bases and J lost 9, with 13 bases in between. CDR3 loop: CASSGPDSSPQHF. The CDR3 DNA sequence: TGTGCCAGCAGCGGACCTGACAGTTCGCCCCAGCATTTT.